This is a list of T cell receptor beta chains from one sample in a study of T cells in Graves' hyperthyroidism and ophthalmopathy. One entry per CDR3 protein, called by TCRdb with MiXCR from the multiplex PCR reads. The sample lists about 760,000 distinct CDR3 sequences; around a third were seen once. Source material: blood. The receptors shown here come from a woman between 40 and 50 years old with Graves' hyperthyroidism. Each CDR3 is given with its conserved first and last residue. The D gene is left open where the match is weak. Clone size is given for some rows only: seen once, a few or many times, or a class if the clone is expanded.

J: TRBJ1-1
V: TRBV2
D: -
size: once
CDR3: CASRRSRQDPWYTEAFF
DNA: TGTGCCAGCCGCCGTAGTCGACAGGATCCATGGTACACTGAAGCTTTCTTT

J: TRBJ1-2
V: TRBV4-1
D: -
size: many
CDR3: CASSTRDGNYGYTF
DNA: TGCGCCAGCAGCACCCGGGACGGCAACTATGGCTACACCTTC

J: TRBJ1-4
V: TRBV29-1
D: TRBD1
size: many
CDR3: CSVEDPDRGRIDSDEKLFF
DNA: TGCAGCGTTGAAGATCCCGACAGGGGGCGCATAGATTCGGATGAAAAACTGTTTTTT

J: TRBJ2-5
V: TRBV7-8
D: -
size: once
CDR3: CASILRDSEETQYF
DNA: TGTGCCAGCATCCTCCGGGACTCTGAAGAGACCCAGTACTTC

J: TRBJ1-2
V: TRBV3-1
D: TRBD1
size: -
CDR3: CASSSGGTFRGYGYTF
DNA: TGTGCCAGCAGTTCAGGGGGAACGTTCAGGGGTTATGGCTACACCTTC

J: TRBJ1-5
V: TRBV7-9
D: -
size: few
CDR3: CASTPGSGVGQPQHF
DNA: TGTGCCAGCACCCCGGGTTCGGGGGTGGGTCAGCCCCAGCATTTT

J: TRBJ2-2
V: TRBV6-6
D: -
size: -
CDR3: CASSGFLIFGELFF
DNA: TGTGCCAGCAGTGGATTCCTAATTTTCGGGGAGCTGTTTTTT

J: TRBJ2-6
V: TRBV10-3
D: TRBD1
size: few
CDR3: CATDRASGANVLTF
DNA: TGTGCCACGGACAGGGCTTCTGGGGCCAACGTCCTGACTTTC

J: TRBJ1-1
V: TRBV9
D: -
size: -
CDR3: CASSPGTSLISEAFF
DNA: TGTGCCAGCAGCCCCGGCACTTCTCTGATAAGTGAAGCTTTCTTT

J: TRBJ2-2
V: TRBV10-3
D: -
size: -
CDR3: CASAPGGQATGELFF
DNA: TGTGCCAGCGCCCCCGGGGGGCAGGCCACCGGGGAGCTGTTTTTT

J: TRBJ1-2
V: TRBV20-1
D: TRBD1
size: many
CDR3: CSAPDRQDGYTF
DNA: TGCAGCGCGCCGGACAGGCAAGATGGCTACACCTTC

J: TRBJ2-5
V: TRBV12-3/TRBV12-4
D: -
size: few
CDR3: CASSSSGRAYQETQYF
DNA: TGTGCCAGCAGTTCCTCGGGCAGGGCGTACCAAGAGACCCAGTACTTC

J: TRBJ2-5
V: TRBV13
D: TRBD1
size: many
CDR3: CATTSGQNQETQYF
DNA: TGTGCCACCACCTCGGGACAGAACCAAGAGACCCAGTACTTC

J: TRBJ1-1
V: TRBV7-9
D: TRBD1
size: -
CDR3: CASHRTGERNEAFF
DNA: TGTGCCAGCCACCGGACAGGGGAAAGGAATGAAGCTTTCTTT

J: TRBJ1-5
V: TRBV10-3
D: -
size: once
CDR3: CAISGRARGGQHF
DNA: TGTGCCATCAGTGGCAGGGCCAGGGGAGGCCAGCATTTT

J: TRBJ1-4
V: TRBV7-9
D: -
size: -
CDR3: CASSSPQEIMKNCFF
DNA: -

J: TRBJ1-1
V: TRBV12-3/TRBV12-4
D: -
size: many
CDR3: CASSGNREVGEAFF
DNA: TGTGCCAGCAGTGGGAACAGGGAGGTGGGTGAAGCTTTCTTT

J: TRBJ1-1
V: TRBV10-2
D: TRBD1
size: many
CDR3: CASSFKGAQEAFF
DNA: TGCGCCAGCAGTTTTAAGGGGGCGCAGGAAGCTTTCTTT

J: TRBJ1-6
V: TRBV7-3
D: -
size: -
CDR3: CASSFRSSSYNSPLHF
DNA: TGTGCCAGCAGTTTTCGGTCAAGCTCCTATAATTCACCCCTCCACTTT

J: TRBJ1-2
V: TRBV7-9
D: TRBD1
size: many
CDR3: CASSPSGTGPYNYGYTF
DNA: TGTGCCAGCAGCCCCTCCGGGACAGGCCCATATAACTATGGCTACACCTTC

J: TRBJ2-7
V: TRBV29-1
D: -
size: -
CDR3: CSVSRSDSEQYF
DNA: TGCAGCGTCTCCCGATCGGATTCCGAGCAGTACTTC

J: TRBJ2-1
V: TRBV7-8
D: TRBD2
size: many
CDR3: CASSLAGSGSLHEQFF
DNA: TGTGCCAGCAGCTTAGCTGGTAGCGGGAGTTTGCATGAGCAGTTCTTC

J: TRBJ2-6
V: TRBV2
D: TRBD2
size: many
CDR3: CASRGLAGVGANVLTF
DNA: TGTGCCAGCAGGGGACTAGCGGGAGTTGGGGCCAACGTCCTGACTTTC

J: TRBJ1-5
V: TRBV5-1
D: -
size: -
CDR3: CASSPGVLQPQHF
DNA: TGTGCCAGCAGCCCCGGGGTTCTTCAGCCCCAGCATTTT

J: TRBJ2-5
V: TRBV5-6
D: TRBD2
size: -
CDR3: CASSHSTITGTSDTKTQYF
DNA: TGCGCCAGCAGCCACTCTACGATTACCGGGACTAGCGATACGAAGACCCAGTACTTC

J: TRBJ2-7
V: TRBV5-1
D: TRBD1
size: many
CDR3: CASRQQGSSYEQYF
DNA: TGCGCCAGCAGACAACAGGGGAGCTCCTACGAGCAGTACTTC

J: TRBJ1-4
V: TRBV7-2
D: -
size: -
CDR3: CASSLGTPGKLFF
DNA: TGTGCCAGCAGCTTGGGGACACCGGGAAAACTGTTTTTT

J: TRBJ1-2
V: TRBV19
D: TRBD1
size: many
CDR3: CASRTGSLNYGYTF
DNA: TGTGCCAGTCGGACAGGGAGCCTTAACTATGGCTACACCTTC

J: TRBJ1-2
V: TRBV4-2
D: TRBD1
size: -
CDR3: CASSQEGTGGRDGYTF
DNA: TGTGCCAGCAGCCAAGAGGGGACAGGGGGTAGGGATGGCTACACCTTC

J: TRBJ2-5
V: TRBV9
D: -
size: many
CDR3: CASSVGGETQYF
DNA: TGTGCCAGCAGCGTAGGAGGGGAGACCCAGTACTTC

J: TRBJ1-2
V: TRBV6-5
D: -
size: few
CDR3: CASSPRAIYGYTF
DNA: TGTGCCAGCAGCCCCCGGGCCATCTATGGCTACACCTTC

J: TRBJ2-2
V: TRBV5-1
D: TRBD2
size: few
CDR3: CASRRSGSQAGELFF
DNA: TGCGCCAGCAGACGTAGCGGGAGTCAGGCCGGGGAGCTGTTTTTT

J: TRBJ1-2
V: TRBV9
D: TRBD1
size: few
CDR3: CASSPYQGDGYTF
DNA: TGTGCCAGCAGCCCCTATCAGGGGGATGGCTACACCTTC

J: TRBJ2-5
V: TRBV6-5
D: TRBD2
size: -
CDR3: CASSRLAGGRRETQYF
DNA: TGTGCCAGCAGTCGACTAGCGGGGGGGCGTCGTGAGACCCAGTACTTC

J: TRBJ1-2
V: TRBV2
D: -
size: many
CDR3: CASSEALRGTGGYTF
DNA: TGTGCCAGCAGTGAAGCGCTTCGAGGGACTGGTGGCTACACCTTC

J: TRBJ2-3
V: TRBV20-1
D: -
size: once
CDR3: CSAIDRLTGSTDTQYF
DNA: TGCAGTGCTATCGACCGGTTAACAGGATCAACAGATACGCAGTATTTT

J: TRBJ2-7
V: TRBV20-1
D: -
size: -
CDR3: CSAVAGGAYEQYF
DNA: TGCAGTGCTGTAGCTGGAGGAGCCTACGAGCAGTACTTC

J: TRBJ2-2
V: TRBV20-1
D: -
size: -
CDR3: CSAIAGLNTGELFF
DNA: TGCAGTGCTATTGCAGGGTTGAACACCGGGGAGCTGTTTTTT

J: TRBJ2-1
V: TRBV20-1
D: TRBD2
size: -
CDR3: CSARLRETGEQFF
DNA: TGCAGTGCTAGATTGCGGGAGACGGGTGAGCAGTTCTTC

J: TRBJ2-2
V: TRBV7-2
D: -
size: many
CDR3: CASSLVTVHTGELFF
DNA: TGTGCCAGCAGCTTAGTGACGGTTCACACCGGGGAGCTGTTTTTT

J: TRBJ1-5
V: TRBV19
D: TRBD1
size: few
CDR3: CASIHRGGNQPQHF
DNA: TGTGCCAGTATACACAGGGGGGGCAATCAGCCCCAGCATTTT

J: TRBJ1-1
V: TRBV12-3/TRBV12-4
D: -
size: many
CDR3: CASNRQVDTEAFF
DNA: TGTGCCAGCAATCGACAGGTAGACACTGAAGCTTTCTTT

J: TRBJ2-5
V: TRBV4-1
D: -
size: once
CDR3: CASSQGFLFSETQYF
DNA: TGCGCCAGCAGCCAAGGATTTCTATTCAGTGAGACCCAGTACTTC

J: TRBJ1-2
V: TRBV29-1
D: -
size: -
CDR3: CSVAGLDGYTF
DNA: TGCAGCGTTGCGGGCCTAGATGGCTACACCTTC

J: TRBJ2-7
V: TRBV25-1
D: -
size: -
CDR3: CASSVTTGRRTYEQYF
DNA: TGTGCCAGCAGCGTCACTACAGGGAGGAGGACCTACGAGCAGTACTTC

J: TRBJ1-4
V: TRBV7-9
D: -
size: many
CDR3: CASSLGNGQSATNEKLFF
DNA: TGTGCCAGCAGCCTAGGAAACGGACAGAGCGCAACTAATGAAAAACTGTTTTTT

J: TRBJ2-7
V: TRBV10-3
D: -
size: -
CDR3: CAISVSLGYEQYF
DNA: TGTGCCATCAGTGTTAGCTTGGGCTACGAGCAGTACTTC

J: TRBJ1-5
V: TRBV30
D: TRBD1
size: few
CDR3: CAWSEGDSSSNQPQHF
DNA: TGTGCCTGGAGTGAGGGGGACAGCTCCAGCAATCAGCCCCAGCATTTT

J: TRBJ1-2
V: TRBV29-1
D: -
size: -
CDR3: CSLDTSATPHGYTF
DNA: TGCAGCTTAGATACGTCGGCAACTCCTCATGGCTACACCTTC

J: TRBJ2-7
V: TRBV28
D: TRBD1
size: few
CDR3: CASSFGYRDRSPYEQYF
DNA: TGTGCCAGCAGTTTCGGTTATAGGGACAGGTCCCCCTACGAGCAGTACTTC

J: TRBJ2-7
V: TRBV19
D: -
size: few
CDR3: CASELDGSYEQYF
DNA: TGTGCCAGTGAATTGGACGGTTCCTACGAGCAGTACTTC

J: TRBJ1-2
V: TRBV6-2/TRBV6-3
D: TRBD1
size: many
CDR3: CASSPRGQGVYGYTF
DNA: TGTGCCAGCAGCCCCCGTGGACAGGGGGTCTATGGCTACACCTTC

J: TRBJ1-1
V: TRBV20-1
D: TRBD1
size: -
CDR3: CSASYEGQGGTEAFF
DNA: TGCAGTGCTTCTTACGAGGGACAGGGGGGGACTGAAGCTTTCTTT

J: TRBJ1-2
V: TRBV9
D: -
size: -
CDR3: CASSQEWDAYGYTF
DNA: TGTGCCAGCAGCCAAGAGTGGGACGCGTATGGCTACACCTTC

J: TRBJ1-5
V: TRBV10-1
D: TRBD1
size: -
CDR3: CASSLLDRLFQAQHF
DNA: TGCGCCAGCAGTCTTCTGGACAGGCTGTTTCAGGCCCAGCATTTT